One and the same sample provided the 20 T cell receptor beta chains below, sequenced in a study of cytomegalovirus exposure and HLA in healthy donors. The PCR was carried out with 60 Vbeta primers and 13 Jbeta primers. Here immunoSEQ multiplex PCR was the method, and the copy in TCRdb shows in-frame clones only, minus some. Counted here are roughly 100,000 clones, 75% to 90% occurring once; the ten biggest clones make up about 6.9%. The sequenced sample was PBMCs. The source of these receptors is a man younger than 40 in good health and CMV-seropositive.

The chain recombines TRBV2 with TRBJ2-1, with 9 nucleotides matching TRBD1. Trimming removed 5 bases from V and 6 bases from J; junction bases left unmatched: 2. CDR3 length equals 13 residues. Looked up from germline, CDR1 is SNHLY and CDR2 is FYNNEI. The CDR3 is CASSQDRGNEQFF. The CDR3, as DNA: TGTGCCAGCAGTCAGGACAGGGGCAATGAGCAGTTCTTC.

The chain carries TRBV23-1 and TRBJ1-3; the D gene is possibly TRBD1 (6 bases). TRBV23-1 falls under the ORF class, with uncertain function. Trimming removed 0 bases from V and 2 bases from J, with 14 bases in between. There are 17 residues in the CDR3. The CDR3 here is CASSQSPQGYPGNTIYF. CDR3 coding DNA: TGCGCCAGCAGTCAATCTCCCCAGGGGTACCCTGGAAACACCATATATTTT.

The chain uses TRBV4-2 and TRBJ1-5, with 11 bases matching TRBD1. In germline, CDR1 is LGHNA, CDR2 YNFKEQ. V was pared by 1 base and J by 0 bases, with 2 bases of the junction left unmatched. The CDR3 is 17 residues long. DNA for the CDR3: TGTGCCAGCAGCCAAGGGACAGGGGGCTATAGCAATCAGCCCCAGCATTTT. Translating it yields CASSQGTGGYSNQPQHF.

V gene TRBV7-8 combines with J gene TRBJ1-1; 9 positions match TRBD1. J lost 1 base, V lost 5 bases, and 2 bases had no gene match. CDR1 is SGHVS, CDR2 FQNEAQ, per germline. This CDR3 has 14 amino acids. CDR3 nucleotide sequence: TGTGCCAGCAGCAGACAGGGGGGGAACACTGAAGCTTTCTTT. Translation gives CASSRQGGNTEAFF.

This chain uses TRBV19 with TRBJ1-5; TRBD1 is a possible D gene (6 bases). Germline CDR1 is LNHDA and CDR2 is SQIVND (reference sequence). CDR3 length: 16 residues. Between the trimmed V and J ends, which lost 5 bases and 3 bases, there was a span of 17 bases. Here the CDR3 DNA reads TGTGCCAGTAGTGTCCGGACAGCGACTATCAATCAGCCCCAGCATTTT. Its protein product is CASSVRTATINQPQHF.

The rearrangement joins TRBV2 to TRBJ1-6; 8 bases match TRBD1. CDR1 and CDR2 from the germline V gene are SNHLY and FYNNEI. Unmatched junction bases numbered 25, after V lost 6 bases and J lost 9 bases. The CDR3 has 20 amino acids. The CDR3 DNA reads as TGTGCCAGCAGGGGTCCGAGACAGGGGATTGGCGGTACAAGGAGTTCACCCCTCCACTTT. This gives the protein CASRGPRQGIGGTRSSPLHF.

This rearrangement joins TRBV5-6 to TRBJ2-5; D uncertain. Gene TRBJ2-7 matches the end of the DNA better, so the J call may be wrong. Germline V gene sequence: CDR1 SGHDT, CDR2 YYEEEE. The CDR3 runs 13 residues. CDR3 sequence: CASSSTAVGEQYF. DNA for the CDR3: TGTGCCAGCAGCTCGACCGCCGTGGGCGAGCAGTACTTC.

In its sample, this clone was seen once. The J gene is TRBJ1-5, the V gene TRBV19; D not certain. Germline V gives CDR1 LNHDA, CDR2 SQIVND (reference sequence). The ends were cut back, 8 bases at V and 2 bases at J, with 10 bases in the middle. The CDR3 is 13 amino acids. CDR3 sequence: CASRGRGNQPQHF. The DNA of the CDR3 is TGTGCCAGTCGCGGGAGGGGCAATCAGCCCCAGCATTTT.

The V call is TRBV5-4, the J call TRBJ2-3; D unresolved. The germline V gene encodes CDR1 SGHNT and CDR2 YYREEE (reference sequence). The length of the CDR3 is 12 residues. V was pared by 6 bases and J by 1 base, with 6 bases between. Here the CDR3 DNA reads TGTGCCAGCACTCCGGGCACAGATACGCAGTATTTT. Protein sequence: CASTPGTDTQYF.

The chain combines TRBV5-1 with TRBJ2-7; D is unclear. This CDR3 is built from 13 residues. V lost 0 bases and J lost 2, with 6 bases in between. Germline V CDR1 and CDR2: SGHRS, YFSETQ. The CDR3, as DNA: TGCGCCAGCAGCTTGGACAGACCCTACGAGCAGTACTTC. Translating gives CASSLDRPYEQYF.

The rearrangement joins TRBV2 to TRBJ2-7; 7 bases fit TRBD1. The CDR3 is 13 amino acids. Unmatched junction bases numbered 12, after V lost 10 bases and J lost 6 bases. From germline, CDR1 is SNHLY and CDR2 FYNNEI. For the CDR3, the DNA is TGTGCCACCCGGACAGGAACGGCGGCCGAGCAGTACTTC. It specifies CATRTGTAAEQYF. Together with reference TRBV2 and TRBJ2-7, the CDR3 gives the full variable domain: EPEVTQTPSHQVTQMGQEVILRCVPISNHLYFYWYRQILGQKVEFLVSFYNNEISEKSEIFDDQFSVERPDGSNFTLKIRSTKLEDSAMYFCATRTGTAAEQYFGPGTRLTVT.

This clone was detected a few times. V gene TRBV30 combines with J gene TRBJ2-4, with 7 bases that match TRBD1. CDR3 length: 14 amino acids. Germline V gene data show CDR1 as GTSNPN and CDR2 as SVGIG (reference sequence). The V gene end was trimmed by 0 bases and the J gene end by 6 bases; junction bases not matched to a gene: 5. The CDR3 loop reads CAWSVAGGSNIQYF. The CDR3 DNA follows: TGTGCCTGGAGTGTAGCAGGGGGATCAAACATTCAGTACTTC.

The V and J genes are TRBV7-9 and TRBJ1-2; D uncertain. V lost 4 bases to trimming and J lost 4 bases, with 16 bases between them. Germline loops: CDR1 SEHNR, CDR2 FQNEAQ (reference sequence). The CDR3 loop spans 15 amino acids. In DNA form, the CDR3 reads TGTGCCAGCAGCTCTGGTCACAGTTTCGCCTATGGCTACACCTTC. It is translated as CASSSGHSFAYGYTF.

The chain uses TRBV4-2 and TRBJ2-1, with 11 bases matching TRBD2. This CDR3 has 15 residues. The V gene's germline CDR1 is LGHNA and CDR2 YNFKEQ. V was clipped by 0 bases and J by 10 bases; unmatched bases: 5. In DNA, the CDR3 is TGTGCCAGCAGCCAAGATGCGGCTAGCGGGGGGGAGCAGTTCTTC. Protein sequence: CASSQDAASGGEQFF.

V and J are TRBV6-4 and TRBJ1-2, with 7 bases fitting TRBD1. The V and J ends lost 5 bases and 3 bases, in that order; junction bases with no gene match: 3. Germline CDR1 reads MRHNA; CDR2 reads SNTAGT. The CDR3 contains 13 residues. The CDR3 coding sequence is TGTGCCAGCAGTTCCGGGACAGACTATGGCTACACCTTC. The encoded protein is CASSSGTDYGYTF.

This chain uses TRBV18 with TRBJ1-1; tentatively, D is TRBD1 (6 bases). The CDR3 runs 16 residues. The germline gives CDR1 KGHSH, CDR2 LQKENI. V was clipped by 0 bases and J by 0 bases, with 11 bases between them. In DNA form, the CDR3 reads TGTGCCAGCTCACCACCGGGGAGGGGGATGAACACTGAAGCTTTCTTT. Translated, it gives CASSPPGRGMNTEAFF. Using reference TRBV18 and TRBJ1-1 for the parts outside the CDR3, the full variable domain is NAGVMQNPRHLVRRRGQEARLRCSPMKGHSHVYWYRQLPEEGLKFMVYLQKENIIDESGMPKERFSAEFPKEGPSILRIQQVVRGDSAAYFCASSPPGRGMNTEAFFGQGTRLTVV.

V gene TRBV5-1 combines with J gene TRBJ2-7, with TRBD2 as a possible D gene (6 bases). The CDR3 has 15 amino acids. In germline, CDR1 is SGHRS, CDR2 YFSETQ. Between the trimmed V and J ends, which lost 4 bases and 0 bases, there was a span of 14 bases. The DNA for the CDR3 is TGCGCCAGCAGCCCCGGGCGGGACGGCTCCTACGAGCAGTACTTC. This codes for CASSPGRDGSYEQYF. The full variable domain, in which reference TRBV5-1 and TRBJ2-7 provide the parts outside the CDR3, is KAGVTQTPRYLIKTRGQQVTLSCSPISGHRSVSWYQQTPGQGLQFLFEYFSETQRNKGNFPGRFSGRQFSNSRSEMNVSTLELGDSALYLCASSPGRDGSYEQYFGPGTRLTVT.

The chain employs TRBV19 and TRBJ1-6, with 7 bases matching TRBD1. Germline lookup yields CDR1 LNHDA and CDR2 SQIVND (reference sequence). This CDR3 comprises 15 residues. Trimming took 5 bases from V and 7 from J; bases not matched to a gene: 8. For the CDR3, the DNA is TGTGCCAGTAGTCAGGGGTTGACAGGGAATTCACCCCTCCACTTT. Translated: CASSQGLTGNSPLHF.

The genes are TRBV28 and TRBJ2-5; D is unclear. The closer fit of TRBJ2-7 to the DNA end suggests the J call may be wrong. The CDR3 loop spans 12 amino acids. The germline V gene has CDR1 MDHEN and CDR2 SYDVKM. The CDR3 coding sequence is TGTGCCAGCAGTCCCTCCCTCTACGAGCAGTACTTC. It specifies CASSPSLYEQYF.

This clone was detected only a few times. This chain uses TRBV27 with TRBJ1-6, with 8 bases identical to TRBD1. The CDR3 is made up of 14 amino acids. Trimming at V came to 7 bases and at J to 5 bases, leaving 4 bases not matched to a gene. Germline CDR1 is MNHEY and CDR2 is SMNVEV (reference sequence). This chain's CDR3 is CASNVQGDNSPLHF. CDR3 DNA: TGTGCCAGCAACGTACAGGGGGATAATTCACCCCTCCACTTT.